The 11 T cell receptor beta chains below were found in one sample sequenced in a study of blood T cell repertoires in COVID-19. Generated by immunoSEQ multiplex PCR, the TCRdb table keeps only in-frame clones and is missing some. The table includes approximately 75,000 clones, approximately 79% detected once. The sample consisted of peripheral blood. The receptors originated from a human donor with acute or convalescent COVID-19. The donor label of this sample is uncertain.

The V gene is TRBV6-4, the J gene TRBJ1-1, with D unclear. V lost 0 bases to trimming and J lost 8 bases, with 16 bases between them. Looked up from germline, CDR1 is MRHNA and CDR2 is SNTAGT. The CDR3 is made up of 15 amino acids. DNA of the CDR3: TGTGCCAGCAGTGACTCGGGGAGGCCCGACTCAGAAGCTTTCTTT. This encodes CASSDSGRPDSEAFF.

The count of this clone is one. The CDR3 sequence is CASLNLAGAETQYF. The CDR3, as DNA: TGTGCCAGCTTAAACCTAGCGGGGGCGGAGACCCAGTACTTC. The chain links TRBV7-9 to TRBJ2-5; 10 bases are a match to TRBD2. The germline gives CDR1 SEHNR, CDR2 FQNEAQ (reference sequence). CDR3 length: 14 amino acids. V shed 8 bases and J 5 bases; nucleotides not matched to a gene: 8.

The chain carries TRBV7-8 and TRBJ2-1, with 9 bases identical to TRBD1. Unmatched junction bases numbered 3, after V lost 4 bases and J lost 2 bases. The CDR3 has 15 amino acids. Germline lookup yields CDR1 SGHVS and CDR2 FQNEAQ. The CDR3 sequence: CASSWGQGPYNEQFF. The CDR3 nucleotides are TGTGCCAGCAGCTGGGGACAGGGACCCTACAATGAGCAGTTCTTC. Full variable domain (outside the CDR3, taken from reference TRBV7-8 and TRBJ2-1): GAGVSQSPRYKVAKRGQDVALRCDPISGHVSLFWYQQALGQGPEFLTYFQNEAQLDKSGLPSDRFFAERPEGSVSTLKIQRTQQEDSAVYLCASSWGQGPYNEQFFGPGTRLTVL.

The DNA for the CDR3 is TGTGCCAGCAGCCGCGCCCGGCTAGCGGGGGAAACGGATACGCAGTATTTT. Its translation: CASSRARLAGETDTQYF. This chain uses TRBV4-2 with TRBJ2-3; 10 bases are shared with TRBD2. The J segment lost 6 bases and the V segment lost 4 bases, leaving 13 bases of the junction unmatched. From germline, CDR1 is LGHNA and CDR2 YNFKEQ. CDR3 size: 17 residues.

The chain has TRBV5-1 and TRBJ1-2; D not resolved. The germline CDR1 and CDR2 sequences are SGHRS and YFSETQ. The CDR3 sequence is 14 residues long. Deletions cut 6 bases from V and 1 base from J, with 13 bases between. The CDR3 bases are TGCGCCAGCAACCCCGACACCTTTAACTATGGCTACACCTTC. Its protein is CASNPDTFNYGYTF.

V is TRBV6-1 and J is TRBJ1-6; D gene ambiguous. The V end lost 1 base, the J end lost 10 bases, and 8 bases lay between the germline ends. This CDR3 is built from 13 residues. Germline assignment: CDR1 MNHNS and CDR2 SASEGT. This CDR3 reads CASSEEVGSPLHF. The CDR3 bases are TGTGCCAGCAGTGAAGAGGTGGGCTCACCCCTCCACTTT.

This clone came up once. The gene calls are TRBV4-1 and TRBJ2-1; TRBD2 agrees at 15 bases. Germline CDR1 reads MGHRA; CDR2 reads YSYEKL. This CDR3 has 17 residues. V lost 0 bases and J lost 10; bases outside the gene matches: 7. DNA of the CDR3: TGCGCCAGCAGCCAAGATGAGGGACTAGCGGGGGGTCGAGAGCAGTTCTTC. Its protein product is CASSQDEGLAGGREQFF.

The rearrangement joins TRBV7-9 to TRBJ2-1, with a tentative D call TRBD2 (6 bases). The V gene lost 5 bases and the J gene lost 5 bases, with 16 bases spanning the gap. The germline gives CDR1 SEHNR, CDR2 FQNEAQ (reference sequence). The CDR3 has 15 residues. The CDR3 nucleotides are TGTGCCAGCAGCCCTTACGGGCGGGGTGACAATGAGCAGTTCTTC. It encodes CASSPYGRGDNEQFF. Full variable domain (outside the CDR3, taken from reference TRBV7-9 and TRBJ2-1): DTGVSQNPRHKITKRGQNVTFRCDPISEHNRLYWYRQTLGQGPEFLTYFQNEAQLEKSRLLSDRFSAERPKGSFSTLEIQRTEQGDSAMYLCASSPYGRGDNEQFFGPGTRLTVL.

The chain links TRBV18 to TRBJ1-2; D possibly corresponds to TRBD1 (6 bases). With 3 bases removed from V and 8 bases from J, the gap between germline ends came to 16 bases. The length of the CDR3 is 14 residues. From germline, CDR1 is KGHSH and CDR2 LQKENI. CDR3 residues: CASSPSRDTRGYTF. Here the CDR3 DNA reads TGTGCCAGCTCACCTAGCCGGGACACGAGGGGCTACACCTTC. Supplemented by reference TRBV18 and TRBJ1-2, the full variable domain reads NAGVMQNPRHLVRRRGQEARLRCSPMKGHSHVYWYRQLPEEGLKFMVYLQKENIIDESGMPKERFSAEFPKEGPSILRIQQVVRGDSAAYFCASSPSRDTRGYTFGSGTRLTVV.

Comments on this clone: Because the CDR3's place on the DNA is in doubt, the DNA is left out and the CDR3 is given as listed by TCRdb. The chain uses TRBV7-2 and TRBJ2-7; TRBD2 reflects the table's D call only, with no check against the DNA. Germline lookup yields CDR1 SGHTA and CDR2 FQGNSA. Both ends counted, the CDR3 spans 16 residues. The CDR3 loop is CASSLAPTVPVWEQYF.

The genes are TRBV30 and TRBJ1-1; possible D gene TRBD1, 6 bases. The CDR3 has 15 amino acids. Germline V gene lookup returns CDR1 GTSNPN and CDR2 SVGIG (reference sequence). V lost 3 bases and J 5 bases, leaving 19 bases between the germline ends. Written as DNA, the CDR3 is TGTGCCTGGAGACGAGAACAGGGTCAGGGGACTGAAGCTTTCTTT. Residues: CAWRREQGQGTEAFF. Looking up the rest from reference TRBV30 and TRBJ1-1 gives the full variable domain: SQTIHQWPATLVQPVGSPLSLECTVEGTSNPNLYWYRQAAGRGLQLLFYSVGIGQISSEVPQNLSASRPQDRQFILSSKKLLLSDSGFYLCAWRREQGQGTEAFFGQGTRLTVV.